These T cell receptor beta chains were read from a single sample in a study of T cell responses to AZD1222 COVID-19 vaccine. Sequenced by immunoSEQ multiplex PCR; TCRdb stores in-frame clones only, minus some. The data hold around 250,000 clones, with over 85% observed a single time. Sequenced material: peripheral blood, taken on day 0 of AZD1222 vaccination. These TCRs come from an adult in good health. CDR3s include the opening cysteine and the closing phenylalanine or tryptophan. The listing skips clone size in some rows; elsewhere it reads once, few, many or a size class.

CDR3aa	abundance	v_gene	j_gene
CASRGYRSIEKLFF	NA	TRBV6-5	TRBJ1-4
CASSLGRTGGYTF	NA	TRBV11-2	TRBJ1-2
CATATGVSYEQYF	NA	TRBV24-1	TRBJ2-7
CASSLDLGGGTEAFF	NA	TRBV11-2	TRBJ1-1
CASSQRQGKGAFF	NA	TRBV7-9	TRBJ1-1
CASSYSFYSGANVLTF	NA	TRBV6-5	TRBJ2-6
CASSVIGRGTDTQYF	NA	TRBV9	TRBJ2-3
CASSMAGGSSEQYF	few	TRBV19	TRBJ2-7
CASSLDSTDTQYF	NA	TRBV5-1	TRBJ2-3
CSASFRGPSPLHF	NA	TRBV20-1	TRBJ1-6
CASSTRGGPNSPLHF	NA	TRBV7-2	TRBJ1-6
CASSERGTGYTF	NA	TRBV2	TRBJ1-2
CASRSTGDTEAFF	NA	TRBV7-9	TRBJ1-1
CASTTGEPYEQYF	NA	TRBV28	TRBJ2-7
CASSPGPAEAFF	NA	TRBV12-3/TRBV12-4	TRBJ1-1
CAISADRVNQPQHF	once	TRBV10-3	TRBJ1-5
CATRPAAGVTYEQYF	NA	TRBV18	TRBJ2-7
CATSDPGQGLDTGELFF	NA	TRBV24-1	TRBJ2-2
CASSYSGYNNEQYF	NA	TRBV6-2/TRBV6-3	TRBJ2-7
CASSLASGSPLHF	NA	TRBV5-6	TRBJ1-6
CATSSRDRVTEAFF	NA	TRBV15	TRBJ1-1
CASSLFGGGETQYF	NA	TRBV5-1	TRBJ2-5
CASSENRGLETLHF	once	TRBV6-5	TRBJ1-6
CASRSLLIHSGQLRARGSTDTQYF	NA	TRBV10-2	TRBJ2-3
CASSLSHLAGGYEQYF	NA	TRBV7-2	TRBJ2-7
CASSQVREQFF	NA	TRBV3-1/TRBV3-2	TRBJ2-1
CASSLLSAEQYF	NA	TRBV28	TRBJ2-7
CASSLNRGGNSPLHF	NA	TRBV7-9	TRBJ1-6
CASSQDFLTGSGNTIYF	NA	TRBV3-1/TRBV3-2	TRBJ1-3
CASSHLGRPTSGNTIYF	NA	TRBV14	TRBJ1-3
CSVEGVTDTQYF	NA	TRBV29-1	TRBJ2-3
CASSDWDRALGQYF	once	TRBV2	TRBJ2-7
CSVARDRSEETQYF	NA	TRBV29-1	TRBJ2-5
CASSITWLNTEAFF	NA	TRBV19	TRBJ1-1
CASSLGRGTNNEQFF	NA	TRBV5-1	TRBJ2-1
CASRWAETAMNTEAFF	NA	TRBV5-1	TRBJ1-1
CAWSLLGTTYGYTF	NA	TRBV30	TRBJ1-2
CASRGVGTNEKLFF	NA	TRBV2	TRBJ1-4
CASSPEGQGSTDTQYF	NA	TRBV7-9	TRBJ2-3
CASSPQGREYNEQFF	NA	TRBV7-3	TRBJ2-1
CASSLVGRKPYNEQFF	NA	TRBV5-1	TRBJ2-1
CASSRTGTGELFF	NA	TRBV11-3	TRBJ2-2
CASSLYSKNTEAFF	NA	TRBV18	TRBJ1-1